A selection of T cell receptor beta chains follows, all from one sample in a study of technical replicates of blood from a handful of donors. The data were produced by immunoSEQ multiplex PCR, yet TCRdb's version contains in-frame clones alone and is incomplete. The sample consists of approximately 51,000 clones, roughly 93% of them appearing once. The sequencing input was PBMCs. The receptor set was obtained from a human donor in good health. Some clones in this sample may be carry-over from other donors' samples. Each CDR3 is given with its conserved first and last residue. D genes are given only for firm matches. Not every row has a clone size; where given, it reads once, few, many or a size class.

d_gene: -; v_gene: TRBV4-1; j_gene: TRBJ1-2; abundance: -; len: 13; CDR3aa: CASSQGAVYGYTF; CDR3nt: TGCGCCAGCAGCCAAGGGGCAGTATATGGCTACACCTTC
d_gene: -; v_gene: TRBV15; j_gene: TRBJ1-1; abundance: -; len: 14; CDR3aa: CATSSLGLNTEAFF; CDR3nt: TGTGCCACCAGCAGCCTGGGGCTGAACACTGAAGCTTTCTTT
d_gene: -; v_gene: TRBV4-2; j_gene: TRBJ2-7; abundance: -; len: 12; CDR3aa: CASSPLPGEQYF; CDR3nt: TGTGCCAGCAGCCCCTTGCCGGGCGAGCAGTACTTC
d_gene: TRBD1; v_gene: TRBV9; j_gene: TRBJ2-7; abundance: -; len: 15; CDR3aa: CASSLRPGGAGEQYF; CDR3nt: TGTGCCAGCAGCCTTCGACCAGGGGGCGCGGGGGAGCAGTACTTC
d_gene: -; v_gene: TRBV5-1; j_gene: TRBJ1-1; abundance: once; len: 13; CDR3aa: CASSPGGRTEAFF; CDR3nt: TGCGCCAGCAGTCCGGGGGGCCGCACTGAAGCTTTCTTT
d_gene: -; v_gene: TRBV7-2; j_gene: TRBJ2-7; abundance: -; len: 16; CDR3aa: CASSLVGGIVAYEQYF; CDR3nt: TGTGCCAGCAGCTTAGTCGGCGGAATTGTAGCCTACGAGCAGTACTTC
d_gene: TRBD2; v_gene: TRBV19; j_gene: TRBJ2-2; abundance: -; len: 15; CDR3aa: CASRGGAGVTGELFF; CDR3nt: TGTGCCAGCCGCGGGGGGGCAGGGGTCACCGGGGAGCTGTTTTTT
d_gene: -; v_gene: TRBV9; j_gene: TRBJ1-2; abundance: -; len: 11; CDR3aa: CASENNYGYTF; CDR3nt: TGTGCCAGTGAGAACAACTATGGCTACACCTTC
d_gene: TRBD1; v_gene: TRBV27; j_gene: TRBJ1-6; abundance: -; len: 16; CDR3aa: CASSRDRVLTNSPLHF; CDR3nt: TGTGCCAGCAGTCGGGACAGGGTTTTAACAAATTCACCCCTCCACTTT
d_gene: TRBD1; v_gene: TRBV11-3; j_gene: TRBJ1-5; abundance: -; len: 15; CDR3aa: CASSSPGQGNQPQHF; CDR3nt: TGTGCCAGCAGCTCCCCAGGACAGGGCAATCAGCCCCAGCATTTT
d_gene: -; v_gene: TRBV29-1; j_gene: TRBJ2-2; abundance: -; len: 16; CDR3aa: CSVGFWQGENTGELFF; CDR3nt: TGCAGCGTGGGATTCTGGCAGGGTGAGAACACCGGGGAGCTGTTTTTT
d_gene: TRBD2; v_gene: TRBV29-1; j_gene: TRBJ2-1; abundance: -; len: 17; CDR3aa: CSVEDGTSGRAYNEQFF; CDR3nt: TGCAGCGTTGAAGACGGGACTAGCGGGAGAGCCTACAATGAGCAGTTCTTC
d_gene: TRBD1; v_gene: TRBV18; j_gene: TRBJ1-1; abundance: -; len: 15; CDR3aa: CASSLDDRGNTEAFF; CDR3nt: TGTGCCAGCTCACTCGACGACAGGGGGAACACTGAAGCTTTCTTT
d_gene: TRBD1; v_gene: TRBV10-3; j_gene: TRBJ2-2; abundance: -; len: 14; CDR3aa: CAITGQGDSGELFF; CDR3nt: TGTGCCATCACCGGACAGGGGGATTCCGGGGAGCTGTTTTTT
d_gene: TRBD2; v_gene: TRBV14; j_gene: TRBJ2-1; abundance: once; len: 14; CDR3aa: CASRLAGALNEQFF; CDR3nt: TGTGCCAGCAGACTAGCGGGAGCCCTCAATGAGCAGTTCTTC
d_gene: -; v_gene: TRBV11-2; j_gene: TRBJ1-1; abundance: -; len: 16; CDR3aa: CASSLVVPKGGTEAFF; CDR3nt: TGTGCCAGCAGCTTAGTGGTTCCCAAGGGAGGAACTGAAGCTTTCTTT
d_gene: TRBD1; v_gene: TRBV28; j_gene: TRBJ1-6; abundance: -; len: 14; CDR3aa: CASSLTGKVESLHF; CDR3nt: TGTGCCAGCAGTTTGACAGGGAAAGTAGAATCCCTCCACTTT
d_gene: TRBD1; v_gene: TRBV4-3; j_gene: TRBJ2-1; abundance: -; len: 15; CDR3aa: CASSPGQAAANEQFF; CDR3nt: TGCGCCAGCAGCCCGGGACAGGCAGCCGCTAATGAGCAGTTCTTC
d_gene: -; v_gene: TRBV9; j_gene: TRBJ1-2; abundance: -; len: 10; CDR3aa: CASSADGYTF; CDR3nt: TGTGCCAGCAGCGCCGATGGCTACACCTTC
d_gene: -; v_gene: TRBV19; j_gene: TRBJ2-3; abundance: -; len: 14; CDR3aa: CASSLSRGTDTQYF; CDR3nt: TGTGCCAGTAGTTTATCGAGGGGCACAGATACGCAGTATTTT
d_gene: -; v_gene: TRBV7-6; j_gene: TRBJ1-5; abundance: -; len: 17; CDR3aa: CASSLAPPRASNQPQHF; CDR3nt: TGTGCCAGCAGCTTAGCCCCCCCGAGGGCGTCCAATCAGCCCCAGCATTTT
d_gene: -; v_gene: TRBV4-3; j_gene: TRBJ2-5; abundance: once; len: 13; CDR3aa: CASSQDREETQYF; CDR3nt: TGCGCCAGCAGCCAAGACAGGGAAGAGACCCAGTACTTC
d_gene: TRBD2; v_gene: TRBV30; j_gene: TRBJ2-3; abundance: -; len: 17; CDR3aa: CAWGLADYETSPDTQYF; CDR3nt: TGTGCCTGGGGACTAGCGGACTACGAAACCTCCCCAGATACGCAGTATTTT
d_gene: TRBD1; v_gene: TRBV7-8; j_gene: TRBJ2-7; abundance: -; len: 14; CDR3aa: CASRLGTGDYEQYF; CDR3nt: TGTGCCAGCAGGCTGGGGACAGGGGACTACGAGCAGTACTTC
d_gene: -; v_gene: TRBV14; j_gene: TRBJ2-1; abundance: -; len: 15; CDR3aa: CASSQRRGRWIEQFF; CDR3nt: TGTGCCAGCAGCCAGAGGAGGGGGCGCTGGATTGAGCAGTTCTTC
d_gene: -; v_gene: TRBV7-9; j_gene: TRBJ2-7; abundance: -; len: 14; CDR3aa: CASSPAGGPYEQYF; CDR3nt: TGTGCCAGCAGCCCCGCCGGGGGGCCCTACGAGCAGTACTTC
d_gene: TRBD2; v_gene: TRBV4-1; j_gene: TRBJ2-1; abundance: once; len: 17; CDR3aa: CASSQVVLTGGNNEQFF; CDR3nt: TGCGCCAGCAGCCAAGTCGTTTTGACGGGAGGGAACAATGAGCAGTTCTTC
d_gene: -; v_gene: TRBV6-5; j_gene: TRBJ1-3; abundance: -; len: 14; CDR3aa: CASKPQGTGNTIYF; CDR3nt: TGTGCCAGCAAACCACAGGGAACTGGAAACACCATATATTTT
d_gene: -; v_gene: TRBV2; j_gene: TRBJ2-7; abundance: -; len: 12; CDR3aa: CASTSGGYEQYF; CDR3nt: TGTGCCAGCACTTCCGGGGGATACGAGCAGTACTTC
d_gene: -; v_gene: TRBV12-5; j_gene: TRBJ2-5; abundance: few; len: 11; CDR3aa: CASLGEETQYF; CDR3nt: TGTGCTAGTCTGGGAGAAGAGACCCAGTACTTC
d_gene: TRBD1; v_gene: TRBV15; j_gene: TRBJ2-5; abundance: -; len: 18; CDR3aa: CATSREGMAGQGRETQYF; CDR3nt: TGTGCCACCAGCAGAGAAGGGATGGCGGGACAGGGAAGGGAGACCCAGTACTTC
d_gene: TRBD2; v_gene: TRBV11-2; j_gene: TRBJ2-7; abundance: -; len: 15; CDR3aa: CASSQGTSAIYEQYF; CDR3nt: TGTGCCAGCAGCCAAGGGACTAGCGCGATCTACGAGCAGTACTTC
d_gene: -; v_gene: TRBV4-1; j_gene: TRBJ1-1; abundance: -; len: 15; CDR3aa: CASSQGRGAFTEAFF; CDR3nt: TGCGCCAGCAGCCAAGGCCGGGGGGCGTTCACTGAAGCTTTCTTT
d_gene: -; v_gene: TRBV7-9; j_gene: TRBJ1-1; abundance: -; len: 14; CDR3aa: CASSSRVRNTEAFF; CDR3nt: TGTGCCAGCAGCTCCAGGGTGCGGAACACTGAAGCTTTCTTT
d_gene: TRBD1; v_gene: TRBV30; j_gene: TRBJ2-7; abundance: -; len: 16; CDR3aa: CAWSVKGPRGNHEQYF; CDR3nt: TGTGCCTGGAGTGTGAAGGGCCCCAGGGGGAACCACGAGCAGTACTTC
d_gene: TRBD1; v_gene: TRBV7-9; j_gene: TRBJ1-1; abundance: -; len: 14; CDR3aa: CASSLQGANTEAFF; CDR3nt: TGTGCCAGCAGCCTACAGGGGGCCAACACTGAAGCTTTCTTT
d_gene: TRBD1; v_gene: TRBV7-2; j_gene: TRBJ2-2; abundance: once; len: 15; CDR3aa: CASSSIQGATGELFF; CDR3nt: TGTGCCAGCAGCTCAATACAGGGGGCAACCGGGGAGCTGTTTTTT
d_gene: TRBD2; v_gene: TRBV4-2; j_gene: TRBJ2-5; abundance: -; len: 16; CDR3aa: CASSQDPGGGQETQYF; CDR3nt: TGTGCCAGCAGCCAAGATCCCGGCGGGGGGCAAGAGACCCAGTACTTC